The clone carrying this T cell receptor beta chain was recorded a few times. Antigen: not known. MiXCR, applied by TCRdb to the PCR reads, yields one record per CDR3 protein. The table lists approximately 590,000 distinct CDR3 sequences, around 25% of them singletons. The J segment lost 1 base and the V segment lost 6 bases, leaving 8 bases of the junction unmatched. Looked up from germline, CDR1 is LNHDA and CDR2 is SQIVND (reference sequence). The CDR3 extends over 16 amino acids. The entry originates in a study of molecular identifiers for immune sequencing clone quantification. On the study more broadly: Four portions were sequenced after RNA from about 20,000 or 100,000 naive CD8 cells was split five ways in replicates.

Naive CD8 library inputs spanned roughly 20,000 to 1,100,000 sorted cells and 10%, 30% or 50% RNA. Study observations and caveats: Jurkat TCR RNA spiked in from one cell could reportedly be detected among approximately 980,000 naive cells.

V gene TRBV19 combines with J gene TRBJ2-5, with 10 bases lining up with TRBD1. The sequence was collected from a human donor in good health. Some libraries in this study had Jurkat cell RNA spiked in. What was sequenced was naive CD8+ T cells from blood, with Jurkat cell RNA spiked in. The subset is: FACS-sorted CD8+CD4-CCR7+CD45RA+ naive T cells. The CDR3 nucleotides are TGTGCCAGTAGCGAGAGGGACAGGGGTTTCCAAGAGACCCAGTACTTC. Residues: CASSERDRGFQETQYF. The full variable domain, completed using reference TRBV19 and TRBJ2-5, is DGGITQSPKYLFRKEGQNVTLSCEQNLNHDAMYWYRQDPGQGLRLIYYSQIVNDFQKGDIAEGYSVSREKKESFPLTVTSAQKNPTAFYLCASSERDRGFQETQYFGPGTRLLVL.